The 6 T cell receptor beta chains below come from one sample, sequenced in a study of cytomegalovirus exposure and HLA in healthy donors. With 60 Vbeta and 13 Jbeta primers, the PCR was carried out. Data came from immunoSEQ multiplex PCR; TCRdb stores just in-frame clones and leaves some out. This table holds around 150,000 clones, about 75% found once. The specimen was PBMCs. The source is a female donor in good health and CMV-seronegative.

This chain connects TRBV14 to TRBJ1-2; 9 positions match TRBD1. In germline, CDR1 is SGHDN, CDR2 FVKESK. Losses at the gene ends were 1 base for V and 5 bases for J; bases not matched to a gene: 2. This CDR3 is built from 14 residues. The chain's CDR3 is CASSQGGTGYGYTF. The CDR3 nucleotides are TGTGCCAGCAGCCAAGGGGGGACAGGGTATGGCTACACCTTC. The whole variable domain, remainder taken from reference TRBV14 and TRBJ1-2, is EAGVTQFPSHSVIEKGQTVTLRCDPISGHDNLYWYRRVMGKEIKFLLHFVKESKQDESGMPNNRFLAERTGGTYSTLKVQPAELEDSGVYFCASSQGGTGYGYTFGSGTRLTVV.

CDR3 nucleotide sequence: TGTGCCAGCTCTACTCTGGGACTAGCGGGAGTGCTGGGGGAGCAGTACTTC. As protein: CASSTLGLAGVLGEQYF. This sequence joins TRBV18 and TRBJ2-7, with 14 bases aligning to TRBD2. The germline gives CDR1 KGHSH, CDR2 LQKENI. The trim removed 6 bases at V and 7 bases at J, leaving 14 bases unmatched. The CDR3 extends over 17 amino acids.

This clone turned up a few times. The CDR3 nucleotides are TGTGCTAGTGGTTTGTGGGGGGGCGGAGGCTACACCTTC. Translating it yields CASGLWGGGGYTF. The rearrangement joins TRBV12-5 to TRBJ1-2, with D possibly TRBD1 on 6 matching bases. The CDR3 is 13 residues long. Trimming pared 2 bases from V and 8 bases from J, leaving 12 bases between. Germline V CDR1 and CDR2: LGHNT, FRNRAP.

This clone was seen only a few times. The J gene is TRBJ2-3, the V gene TRBV4-2; no firm D call. The CDR3 is made up of 15 amino acids. CDR1 is LGHNA and CDR2 is YNFKEQ in the germline V gene. V was pared by 0 bases and J by 2 bases, with 9 bases between. The CDR3 nucleotides are TGTGCCAGCAGCCAAGAGATCGACTTCACAGATACGCAGTATTTT. This translates into CASSQEIDFTDTQYF.

In DNA, the CDR3 is TGTGCCAGCAGCGACAGGACAGGGACCGGGGAGCTGTTTTTT. This encodes CASSDRTGTGELFF. The V and J genes are TRBV7-9 and TRBJ2-2, with 8 bases that match TRBD1. Germline assignment: CDR1 SEHNR and CDR2 FQNEAQ (reference sequence). The J segment lost 5 bases and the V segment lost 5 bases, leaving 4 bases of the junction unmatched. This CDR3 spans 14 amino acids.

The rearrangement joins TRBV7-2 to TRBJ1-1, with a tentative D call TRBD1 (6 bases). The V and J ends lost 5 bases and 11 bases respectively, with 24 bases between them. Germline V gene sequence: CDR1 SGHTA, CDR2 FQGNSA. This CDR3 comprises 15 residues. The CDR3 DNA is TGTGCCAGCAGCCCCCAGGGGTCAGGGAATCGACTGGCTTTCTTT. The encoded protein is CASSPQGSGNRLAFF.